These 31 T cell receptor beta chains share one sample of origin, sequenced in a study of shared clonotypes between healthy human individuals (dated by TCRdb to 2018 to 2020). The receptor library was made with the immunoSEQ multiplex PCR assay. In TCRdb, the immuneACCESS table is reduced to in-frame sequences with V and J assigned. These tables do not hold every clone; where another copy was compared, an unresolved V gene accounts for under half, and the others remain unexplained. This sample has hundreds of thousands of clones in its table, and more than 75% of those were observed once. Roughly 13% of the sample is taken by the ten largest. Sequencing was done on a sample of PBMCs. These receptors were taken from a middle-aged woman in good health. Some clones in this sample may be carry-over from other donors' samples.

V and J are TRBV28 and TRBJ1-5, with a possible D match to TRBD1 (6 bases). From germline, CDR1 is MDHEN and CDR2 SYDVKM. Trimming stripped 1 base from V and 0 bases from J, with 13 bases between. This CDR3 has 17 residues. The CDR3 region has the DNA TGTGCCAGCAGTTTATCACAGGGACTGAATAGCAATCAGCCCCAGCATTTT. Protein: CASSLSQGLNSNQPQHF.

This rearrangement joins TRBV28 to TRBJ2-1, with TRBD1 matching 7 bases. CDR3 size: 14 residues. J gave up 9 bases and V 8 bases, and 13 bases lay outside the gene matches. From germline, CDR1 is MDHEN and CDR2 SYDVKM. CDR3 DNA sequence: TGTGCCAGCGTAGGCCCAGGGGGATGGAGTGAGCAGTTCTTC. This sequence encodes CASVGPGGWSEQFF. The full variable domain, in which reference TRBV28 and TRBJ2-1 provide the parts outside the CDR3, is DVKVTQSSRYLVKRTGEKVFLECVQDMDHENMFWYRQDPGLGLRLIYFSYDVKMKEKGDIPEGYSVSREKKERFSLILESASTNQTSMYLCASVGPGGWSEQFFGPGTRLTVL.

The chain combines TRBV19 with TRBJ2-7; tentatively, D is TRBD2 (6 bases). The CDR3 covers 16 residues. The germline V gene encodes CDR1 LNHDA and CDR2 SQIVND (reference sequence). V was trimmed by 3 bases and J by 1 base, leaving 16 bases between them. The CDR3 DNA reads as TGTGCCAGTAGTATCTCACACGGAGGGCTTTCCTACGAGCAGTACTTC. This sequence encodes CASSISHGGLSYEQYF.

The chain uses TRBV27 and TRBJ2-1, with TRBD1 matching over 11 bases. CDR3 size: 16 residues. Germline CDR1 MNHEY, CDR2 SMNVEV (reference sequence). Trimming at V came to 0 bases and at J to 6 bases, leaving 4 bases not matched to a gene. In DNA, the CDR3 is TGTGCCAGCAGTTTATCTCGGGACAGGGGGGCCAATGAGCAGTTCTTC. Translating it yields CASSLSRDRGANEQFF.

The chain employs TRBV30 and TRBJ1-6, with 9 positions matching TRBD1. Germline V lookup: CDR1 GTSNPN, CDR2 SVGIG (reference sequence). Trimming cost V 4 bases and J 6 bases; bases outside gene matches: 1. The length of the CDR3 is 13 residues. This CDR3 is CAWTGQGNSPLHF. The DNA for the CDR3 is TGTGCCTGGACGGGACAGGGTAATTCACCCCTCCACTTT.

For this clone: Only one base separates this from a far larger clonotype, so it likely reflects a read error. This chain joins TRBV11-2 and TRBJ2-7; 8 bases map to TRBD2. Germline CDR1 and CDR2: SGHAT and FQNNGV. This CDR3 is built from 15 residues. After removal of 3 bases from V and 6 bases from J, the junction contained 10 bases not matched to a gene. Here the CDR3 reads CASSFQTGTRSEQYF. The CDR3 DNA reads TGTGCCAGCAGCTTTCAGACCGGGACTAGGAGCGAGCAGTACTTC.

As DNA, the CDR3 is TGCGCCAGCAGCCAGCAGGGAGATCAGCCCCAGCATTTT. It yields the protein CASSQQGDQPQHF. The V and J genes are TRBV5-1 and TRBJ1-5; tentative D call: TRBD1 (5 bases). This CDR3 region has 13 residues. Germline V gene sequence: CDR1 SGHRS, CDR2 YFSETQ. V lost 4 bases and J 5 bases, leaving 10 bases between the germline ends.

There are a few counts of this clone. The genes are TRBV19 and TRBJ2-3; weak D call: TRBD1 (5 bases). The V and J ends lost 5 bases and 2 bases respectively, with 8 bases between them. There are 13 residues in the CDR3. The germline V gene encodes CDR1 LNHDA and CDR2 SQIVND (reference sequence). Written as DNA, the CDR3 is TGTGCCAGTAGTTGGACAAACACAGATACGCAGTATTTT. Translating it yields CASSWTNTDTQYF.

The genes are TRBV5-1 and TRBJ2-7; the D is unclear. The CDR3 spans 14 residues. Looked up from germline, CDR1 is SGHRS and CDR2 is YFSETQ. V was pared by 0 bases and J by 5 bases, with 12 bases between. The CDR3 sequence is CASSLEPSTNEQYF. CDR3 bases: TGCGCCAGCAGCTTGGAGCCCTCTACCAACGAGCAGTACTTC.

This clone has just one count. This chain connects TRBV5-1 to TRBJ1-4; unclear D gene. V lost 0 bases and J lost 0, with 12 bases in between. CDR1 is SGHRS and CDR2 is YFSETQ in the germline V gene. The CDR3 totals 17 residues. The CDR3 DNA sequence: TGCGCCAGCAGCTTGGAACTGGAGCCTACAACTAATGAAAAACTGTTTTTT. Protein product: CASSLELEPTTNEKLFF. Full variable domain (missing parts from reference TRBV5-1 and TRBJ1-4): KAGVTQTPRYLIKTRGQQVTLSCSPISGHRSVSWYQQTPGQGLQFLFEYFSETQRNKGNFPGRFSGRQFSNSRSEMNVSTLELGDSALYLCASSLELEPTTNEKLFFGSGTQLSVL.

This chain links TRBV28 with TRBJ2-2; D is possibly TRBD2 (5 bases). V was pared by 6 bases and J by 1 base, with 9 bases between. The CDR3 is made up of 14 amino acids. Germline V gene data show CDR1 as MDHEN and CDR2 as SYDVKM. CDR3: CASRGSVNTGELFF. The CDR3 DNA follows: TGTGCCAGCAGGGGTAGCGTGAACACCGGGGAGCTGTTTTTT.

CDR3 residues: CASSLDRYTDTQYF. The CDR3 DNA sequence: TGCGCCAGCAGCCTGGACAGATACACAGATACGCAGTATTTT. The rearrangement uses TRBV5-1 and TRBJ2-3; TRBD1 is a possible D gene (6 bases). V was clipped by 4 bases and J by 2 bases, with 11 bases between them. CDR3 size: 14 residues. CDR1 is SGHRS, CDR2 YFSETQ, per germline. Combining the CDR3 with reference TRBV5-1 and TRBJ2-3 gives the whole variable domain KAGVTQTPRYLIKTRGQQVTLSCSPISGHRSVSWYQQTPGQGLQFLFEYFSETQRNKGNFPGRFSGRQFSNSRSEMNVSTLELGDSALYLCASSLDRYTDTQYFGPGTRLTVL.

The J gene is TRBJ2-2, the V gene TRBV30, with unresolved D. CDR3 length equals 13 residues. Germline CDR1 GTSNPN, CDR2 SVGIG (reference sequence). Trimming took off 4 bases at V and 4 bases at J, with 10 bases between the two ends. The CDR3 sequence: CAWTLSSTGELFF. The CDR3 DNA reads TGTGCCTGGACTTTAAGTTCCACCGGGGAGCTGTTTTTT. The full variable domain, with the rest looked up from reference TRBV30 and TRBJ2-2, is SQTIHQWPATLVQPVGSPLSLECTVEGTSNPNLYWYRQAAGRGLQLLFYSVGIGQISSEVPQNLSASRPQDRQFILSSKKLLLSDSGFYLCAWTLSSTGELFFGEGSRLTVL.

This clone was recorded at least ten times. The chain carries TRBV4-1 and TRBJ1-5, with D perhaps TRBD1 (6 bases). With 3 bases removed from V and 3 bases from J, the gap between germline ends came to 18 bases. The CDR3 length is 17 residues. Germline loops: CDR1 MGHRA, CDR2 YSYEKL. The CDR3 DNA is TGCGCCAGCAGCCATCCAACAGGACAGTGGATCAATCAGCCCCAGCATTTT. This codes for CASSHPTGQWINQPQHF.

The rearrangement joins TRBV30 to TRBJ2-7, with 9 nucleotides matching TRBD1. V gave up 2 bases and J gave up 0 bases; unmatched junction bases: 5. Per germline, CDR1 GTSNPN and CDR2 SVGIG (reference sequence). CDR3 size: 15 residues. In nucleotides, the CDR3 is TGTGCCTGGAGTAAGGGGACAGGGAGCTCCTACGAGCAGTACTTC. Protein: CAWSKGTGSSYEQYF. Combining the CDR3 with reference TRBV30 and TRBJ2-7 gives the whole variable domain SQTIHQWPATLVQPVGSPLSLECTVEGTSNPNLYWYRQAAGRGLQLLFYSVGIGQISSEVPQNLSASRPQDRQFILSSKKLLLSDSGFYLCAWSKGTGSSYEQYFGPGTRLTVT.

The chain couples TRBV7-8 to TRBJ2-6; 8 bases line up with TRBD2. Germline CDR1 SGHVS, CDR2 FQNEAQ. The CDR3 has 19 amino acids. The trim removed 5 bases at V and 0 bases at J, leaving 12 bases unmatched. CDR3 in DNA: TGTGCCAGCAGCCCGGAAACTAGCGGATACAGCTCTGGGGCCAACGTCCTGACTTTC. Protein: CASSPETSGYSSGANVLTF. The full variable domain, completed using reference TRBV7-8 and TRBJ2-6, is GAGVSQSPRYKVAKRGQDVALRCDPISGHVSLFWYQQALGQGPEFLTYFQNEAQLDKSGLPSDRFFAERPEGSVSTLKIQRTQQEDSAVYLCASSPETSGYSSGANVLTFGAGSRLTVL.

Here the CDR3 DNA reads TGTGCCTGGAGAGGGAGCGGAGAGACCCAGTACTTC. It translates to CAWRGSGETQYF. The chain links TRBV30 to TRBJ2-5, with D possibly TRBD2 on 5 matching bases. Looked up from germline, CDR1 is GTSNPN and CDR2 is SVGIG (reference sequence). This CDR3 spans 12 amino acids. With 3 bases removed from V and 4 bases from J, the gap between germline ends came to 9 bases.

The chain joins TRBV9 to TRBJ2-1; D may be TRBD2 (5 bases). The V gene's germline CDR1 is SGDLS and CDR2 YYNGEE. This CDR3 spans 13 amino acids. V dropped 4 bases and J dropped 3 bases, with 8 bases sitting between them. The CDR3 bases are TGTGCCAGCAGCATCCGGGACTACAATGAGCAGTTCTTC. Protein product: CASSIRDYNEQFF.

This chain joins TRBV27 and TRBJ2-2, with D possibly being TRBD2 (6 bases). Trimming pared 2 bases from V and 7 bases from J, leaving 14 bases between. The CDR3 extends over 15 amino acids. Germline V gene sequence: CDR1 MNHEY, CDR2 SMNVEV (reference sequence). The CDR3 reads CASSLQAGSYGELFF. The CDR3 DNA reads as TGTGCCAGCAGTTTACAGGCGGGATCGTACGGGGAGCTGTTTTTT.

The chain carries TRBV7-6 and TRBJ1-6, with 8 bases fitting TRBD1. The junction had 5 bases not matched to a gene; V was cut back by 5 bases and J by 5 bases. The CDR3 is 15 residues long. Germline CDR1 reads SGHVS; CDR2 reads FNYEAQ. The CDR3 loop is CASSQRTGNNSPLHF. Here the CDR3 DNA reads TGTGCCAGCAGCCAAAGGACAGGGAATAATTCACCCCTCCACTTT.

This CDR3 is CASTRPSGRDYKNIQYF. The CDR3 DNA sequence: TGTGCCAGCACTCGTCCTAGCGGGAGGGATTACAAAAACATTCAGTACTTC. This chain links TRBV2 with TRBJ2-4; 12 nucleotides match TRBD2. CDR1 and CDR2 from the germline V gene are SNHLY and FYNNEI. The length of the CDR3 is 17 residues. V lost 7 bases, J lost 3 bases, and 10 bases stayed unmatched. Full variable domain (remainder filled in from reference TRBV2 and TRBJ2-4): EPEVTQTPSHQVTQMGQEVILRCVPISNHLYFYWYRQILGQKVEFLVSFYNNEISEKSEIFDDQFSVERPDGSNFTLKIRSTKLEDSAMYFCASTRPSGRDYKNIQYFGAGTRLSVL.

This clone showed up just once. The V gene is TRBV5-1, the J gene TRBJ1-3; no clear D gene. The CDR3 extends over 17 amino acids. Germline CDR1 reads SGHRS; CDR2 reads YFSETQ. V was clipped by 0 bases and J by 4 bases, with 17 bases between them. In DNA, the CDR3 is TGCGCCAGCAGCTTGGATATGGACTTCCGAGGAGGAAACACCATATATTTT. This encodes CASSLDMDFRGGNTIYF.

The chain links TRBV27 to TRBJ2-1; 8 positions agree with TRBD2. The CDR3 spans 16 residues. J was trimmed by 2 bases and V by 2 bases; bases with no gene match: 5. Germline V gene sequence: CDR1 MNHEY, CDR2 SMNVEV (reference sequence). For the CDR3, the DNA is TGTGCCAGCAGTTTAACTAGCGGCCCCCCCTACAATGAGCAGTTCTTC. The encoded protein is CASSLTSGPPYNEQFF.

V usage is TRBV6-6 and J usage is TRBJ2-7; 8 bases match TRBD1. Germline trimming cut 4 bases from V and 1 base from J; bases unmatched to any gene: 6. CDR1 and CDR2 from the germline V gene are MNHNY and SVGAGI (reference sequence). This CDR3 contains 15 residues. CDR3 residues: CASSLDREPSYEQYF. In nucleotides, the CDR3 is TGTGCCAGCAGTTTGGACAGGGAACCATCCTACGAGCAGTACTTC.

This chain uses TRBV28 with TRBJ2-7; 8 bases are shared with TRBD2. The germline V gene has CDR1 MDHEN and CDR2 SYDVKM. This CDR3 spans 17 amino acids. Trimming took 7 bases from V and 2 from J; bases not matched to a gene: 16. CDR3 loop: CASNRGGLAGSTYEQYF. In DNA, the CDR3 is TGTGCCAGCAACCGAGGGGGGTTAGCGGGGTCCACCTACGAGCAGTACTTC.

The J gene is TRBJ2-2, the V gene TRBV27, with D maybe TRBD2 (5 bases). V was clipped by 5 bases and J by 7 bases, with 11 bases between them. This CDR3 contains 13 residues. Germline V CDR1 and CDR2: MNHEY, SMNVEV (reference sequence). In DNA, the CDR3 is TGTGCCAGCAGTCCGTACGCGGGCGGGGAGCTGTTTTTT. It specifies CASSPYAGGELFF.

The J gene is TRBJ1-4, the V gene TRBV2; D is unresolved. CDR3 length equals 12 residues. V gave up 8 bases and J gave up 4 bases, with 8 bases separating them. Looked up from germline, CDR1 is SNHLY and CDR2 is FYNNEI. CDR3 coding DNA: TGTGCCAGCCGGGTCGATAATGAAAAACTGTTTTTT. Translation gives CASRVDNEKLFF.

The chain has TRBV19 and TRBJ2-7; D call uncertain. The CDR3 sequence is 14 residues long. V was cut by 3 bases and J by 3 bases, with 12 bases left in between. Germline V lookup: CDR1 LNHDA, CDR2 SQIVND (reference sequence). The CDR3 spells CASSISHPFYEQYF. The CDR3 coding sequence is TGTGCCAGTAGTATTTCCCATCCATTCTACGAGCAGTACTTC.

The V gene is TRBV5-4, the J gene TRBJ2-7, with 7 bases that match TRBD1. The germline V gene has CDR1 SGHNT and CDR2 YYREEE (reference sequence). V was pared by 4 bases and J by 8 bases, with 6 bases of the junction left unmatched. The CDR3 extends over 12 amino acids. CDR3 coding DNA: TGTGCCAGCAGCCCGGACAGGAATCAGCAGTACTTC. Translation gives CASSPDRNQQYF.

This chain connects TRBV7-2 to TRBJ2-7, with 7 positions matching TRBD2. The CDR3 is 16 amino acids. Looked up from germline, CDR1 is SGHTA and CDR2 is FQGNSA. With V trimmed by 0 bases and J by 7 bases, 12 bases remained unmatched. Written as DNA, the CDR3 is TGTGCCAGCAGCTTAGCTTCGACTAGCTACCTTCGGGAGCAGTACTTC. It encodes CASSLASTSYLREQYF. Full variable domain (outside the CDR3, taken from reference TRBV7-2 and TRBJ2-7): GAGVSQSPSNKVTEKGKDVELRCDPISGHTALYWYRQSLGQGLEFLIYFQGNSAPDKSGLPSDRFSAERTGGSVSTLTIQRTQQEDSAVYLCASSLASTSYLREQYFGPGTRLTVT.

Only one count was recorded for this clone. This chain connects TRBV9 to TRBJ2-7; D is perhaps TRBD1 (6 bases). CDR3 length equals 15 residues. Trimming cost V 2 bases and J 6 bases, with 18 bases left between them. From germline, CDR1 is SGDLS and CDR2 YYNGEE. The CDR3 is CASSVRTGPLVEQYF. Written as DNA, the CDR3 is TGTGCCAGCAGCGTCCGTACAGGGCCCCTCGTCGAGCAGTACTTC.